This T cell receptor beta chain was retrieved from a study of read filtering for tumor transcriptome and immune sequencing. Study context: By R-ISS, stages I, II and III held approximately 8, 17 and 7 patients. TCR-mapped reads were about 3.5 to 10.27 million with IR-seq versus about 85 to 1,300 with RNA-seq.

Overall study results and limits: Even smaller IR-seq throughput identified most shared clonotypes. Dropping single-read clonotypes raised IR-seq and RNA-seq shared-clonotype correlation.

The library was built from around 380 ng RNA with molecular barcoded adaptors for alpha/delta and beta/gamma chains. TCRdb used MiXCR to reprocess the reads, holding one entry per CDR3 protein. The repertoire holds about 24,000 distinct CDR3 sequences, approximately 22% seen once, with 17% in the top ten. The germline V gene encodes CDR1 SGHRS and CDR2 YFSETQ. This CDR3 has 13 amino acids. Trimming removed 0 bases at V and 6 bases at J, with 9 bases between. This clonotype was recorded at least ten times. Antigen unknown. The chain recombines TRBV5-1 with TRBJ1-1, with D uncertain. Sequenced input: a population of CD138-negative cells sorted from bone marrow. The source of this sequence is a donor over 35 with multiple myeloma. DNA of the CDR3: TGCGCCAGCAGCTTGGAGGGTAGGGCTGAAGCTTTCTTT. Protein product: CASSLEGRAEAFF.